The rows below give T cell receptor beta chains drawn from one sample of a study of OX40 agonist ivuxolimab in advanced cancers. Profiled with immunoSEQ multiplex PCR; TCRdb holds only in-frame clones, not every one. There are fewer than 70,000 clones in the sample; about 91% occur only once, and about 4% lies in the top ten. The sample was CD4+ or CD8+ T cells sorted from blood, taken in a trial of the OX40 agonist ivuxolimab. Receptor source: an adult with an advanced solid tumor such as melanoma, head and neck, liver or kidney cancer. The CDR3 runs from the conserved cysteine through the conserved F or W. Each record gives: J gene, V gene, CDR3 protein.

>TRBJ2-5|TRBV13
CASSPDVKTQYF
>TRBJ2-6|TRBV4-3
CASSQDRLGISGANVLTF
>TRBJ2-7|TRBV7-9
CASSLGAGGEQYF
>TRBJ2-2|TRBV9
CASSVLAGELFF
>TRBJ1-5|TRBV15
CATSRDHGNQPQHF
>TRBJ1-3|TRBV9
CASSGSSGNTIYF
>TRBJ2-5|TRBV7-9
CASSLTSSETQYF
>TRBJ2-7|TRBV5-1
CASSLEREYYEQYF
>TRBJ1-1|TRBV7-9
CASSLVGLYTEAFF
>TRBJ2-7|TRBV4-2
CASSQDRGTGSEQYF
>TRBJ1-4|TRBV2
CASSEGGLRVYGEKLFF
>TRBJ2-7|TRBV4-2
CASSQEWGTSGLKSDEQYF
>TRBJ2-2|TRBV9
CASSLSVTRSNTGELFF
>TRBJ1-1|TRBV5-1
CASSLEGERTEAFF
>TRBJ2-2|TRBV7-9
CASSSGQQITGELFF
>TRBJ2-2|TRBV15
CATSRDYQGGAGELFF
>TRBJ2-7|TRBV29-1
CSVEDYGEGRYEQYF
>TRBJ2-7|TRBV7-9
CASSRLGDPSYEQYF
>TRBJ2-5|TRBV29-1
CSVDGLGETQYF
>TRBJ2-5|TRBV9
CASSIKKGGVQETQYF
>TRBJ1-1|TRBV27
CASRDRGNTEAFF
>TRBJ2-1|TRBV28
CASSSLAGATYNEQFF
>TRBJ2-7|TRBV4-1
CASSPTGAGGYEQYF
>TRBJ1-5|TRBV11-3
CASSFRTALNCPYSNQPQHF
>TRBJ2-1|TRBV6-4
CASRETSGGSYNEQFF
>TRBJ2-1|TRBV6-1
CASRGLGYNEQFF
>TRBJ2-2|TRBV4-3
CASSQDPQGTTFGELFF
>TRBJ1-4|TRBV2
CASSYRAGATNEKLFF
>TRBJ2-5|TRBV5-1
CASSLGAFQETQYF
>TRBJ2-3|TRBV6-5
CASSPWTSGTDTQYF
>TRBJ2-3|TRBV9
CASSVGGTDTQYF
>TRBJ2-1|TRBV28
CASTKRGFYNEQFF
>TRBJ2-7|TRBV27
CASRVYGTGKDEQYF
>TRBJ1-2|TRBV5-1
CASSLGLIYGYTF
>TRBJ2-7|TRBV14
CASSQDAYEQYF
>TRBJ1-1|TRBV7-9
CASSLEDNTEAFF
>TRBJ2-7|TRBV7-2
CASSPLAGGHEQYF
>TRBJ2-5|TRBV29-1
CSVEWGAYISAALNGEGQETQYF
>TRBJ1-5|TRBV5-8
CASSLGQSNQPQHF
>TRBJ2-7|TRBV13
CASSLVPLAGGPKGYEQYF
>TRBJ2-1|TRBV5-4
CASRKDSHNEQFF
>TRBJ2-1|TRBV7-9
CASSPSGGEGYNEQFF
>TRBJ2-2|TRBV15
CATSRVDLNTGELFF
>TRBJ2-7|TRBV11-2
CASIPGTDSYEQYF
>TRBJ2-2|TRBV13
CASLGTFPGELFF
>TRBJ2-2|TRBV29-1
CSVLVGELFF
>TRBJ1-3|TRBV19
CASSLWTGVGNTIYF
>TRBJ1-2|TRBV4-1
CASSQDAIYYGYTF
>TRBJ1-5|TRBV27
CASSLTVHSNQPQHF
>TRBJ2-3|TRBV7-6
CASSLPAASTDTQYF